This passage covers 20 T cell receptor beta chains from one sample sequenced in a study of graft-versus-host responses after intestinal transplantation. The protocol was immunoSEQ multiplex PCR, while the TCRdb copy is restricted to in-frame clones and leaves out a portion. This sample carries tens of thousands of clones, 94% of them seen once, and the ten largest clones take approximately 0.2%. No antigens are known for them. Sequenced material: unstimulated CD4+ T cells sorted from spleen or lymph node cells, taken before transplant. The receptors here all came from a human donor who was the organ donor for an intestinal transplant.

V usage is TRBV9 and J usage is TRBJ2-1; D is undetermined. V was clipped by 0 bases and J by 0 bases, with 1 base between them. Germline V gene data show CDR1 as SGDLS and CDR2 as YYNGEE. CDR3 length equals 13 residues. CDR3 protein: CASSVGSYNEQFF. In DNA, the CDR3 is TGTGCCAGCAGCGTAGGCTCCTACAATGAGCAGTTCTTC.

This clone was seen only once. The J gene is TRBJ1-2, the V gene TRBV6-5; maybe TRBD1 (5 bases). This CDR3 has 14 residues. V was pared by 2 bases and J by 3 bases, with 10 bases between. Per the germline V gene, CDR1 is MNHEY and CDR2 is SVGAGI. CDR3 nucleotide sequence: TGTGCCAGCAGTTACAGCAGGGAGGACTATGGCTACACCTTC. This translates into CASSYSREDYGYTF.

The chain couples TRBV28 to TRBJ1-4; no clear D gene. Germline V lookup: CDR1 MDHEN, CDR2 SYDVKM. The CDR3 is made up of 13 amino acids. Trimming shortened V by 7 bases and J by 4 bases, and 10 bases separated the two germline ends. CDR3 residues: CASTDQYNEKLFF. The CDR3 region has the DNA TGTGCCAGCACAGACCAATATAATGAAAAACTGTTTTTT.

J is TRBJ2-6 and V is TRBV9; D may be TRBD1 (6 bases). V lost 4 bases to trimming and J lost 0 bases, with 17 bases between them. CDR3 length: 18 amino acids. Germline V gene data show CDR1 as SGDLS and CDR2 as YYNGEE. The CDR3 here is CASSPMLGAGSGANVLTF. CDR3 DNA sequence: TGTGCCAGCAGCCCCATGTTGGGGGCTGGCTCTGGGGCCAACGTCCTGACTTTC.

This clone was seen a single time. The chain couples TRBV5-1 to TRBJ2-7; the match to TRBD1 covers 7 bases. Germline trimming cut 4 bases from V and 2 bases from J; bases unmatched to any gene: 9. Germline V gives CDR1 SGHRS, CDR2 YFSETQ. The length of the CDR3 is 15 residues. CDR3 nucleotides: TGCGCCAGCAGCACCGGGACAGCCAAAGCCTACGAGCAGTACTTC. It encodes CASSTGTAKAYEQYF.

This chain uses TRBV28 with TRBJ1-1; possible D gene TRBD1, 5 bases. Per the germline V gene, CDR1 is MDHEN and CDR2 is SYDVKM. Trimming stripped 2 bases from V and 1 base from J, with 11 bases between. The CDR3 runs 15 residues. CDR3 in DNA: TGTGCCAGCAGTTTAGGAAGGGGCGGGAACACTGAAGCTTTCTTT. Translation gives CASSLGRGGNTEAFF.

The chain joins TRBV28 to TRBJ1-2; D remains unclear. CDR1 is MDHEN and CDR2 is SYDVKM in the germline V gene. The CDR3 totals 12 residues. V was clipped by 2 bases and J by 8 bases, with 9 bases between them. The CDR3 spells CASSLQAAGYTF. The CDR3 nucleotides are TGTGCCAGCAGTTTACAGGCGGCAGGCTACACCTTC.

V and J are TRBV6-5 and TRBJ2-1; 10 nucleotides agree with TRBD2. J lost 6 bases, V lost 2 bases, and 7 bases had no gene match. CDR3 size: 16 residues. The germline V gene encodes CDR1 MNHEY and CDR2 SVGAGI. CDR3 loop: CASSYRSGGAINEQFF. In nucleotides, the CDR3 is TGTGCCAGCAGTTACCGGAGCGGGGGGGCAATCAATGAGCAGTTCTTC.

This chain connects TRBV10-3 to TRBJ2-3; 11 positions match TRBD2. Germline CDR1 is ENHRY and CDR2 is SYGVKD. V trimming: 7 bases; J trimming: 8 bases; junction bases outside the gene matches: 17. This CDR3 region has 17 residues. The CDR3 DNA is TGTGCCATCATGGACATACGGCTAGCGGGGGGCCGGGTTACGCAGTATTTT. Amino acid sequence: CAIMDIRLAGGRVTQYF.

The chain recombines TRBV2 with TRBJ1-1; D gene ambiguous. CDR3 length equals 14 residues. Germline CDR1 and CDR2: SNHLY and FYNNEI. V shed 3 bases and J shed 0 bases, with 8 bases lying between them. CDR3 sequence (DNA): TGTGCCAGCAGTGACGCGGTGTTGAACACTGAAGCTTTCTTT. Translated, it gives CASSDAVLNTEAFF.

The chain links TRBV9 to TRBJ1-3; D ambiguous. Trimming left V 4 bases short and J 2 bases short, with 10 bases between. There are 14 residues in the CDR3. Per germline, CDR1 SGDLS and CDR2 YYNGEE. This CDR3 is CASSRLAPGNTIYF. In nucleotides, the CDR3 is TGTGCCAGCAGCCGTCTTGCCCCTGGAAACACCATATATTTT.

The chain uses TRBV6-5 and TRBJ2-1; D is perhaps TRBD1 (6 bases). The CDR3 extends over 15 amino acids. V dropped 0 bases and J dropped 14 bases, with 20 bases sitting between them. CDR1 is MNHEY, CDR2 SVGAGI, per germline. The CDR3 region has the DNA TGTGCCAGCAGTTACTCGCCTGGACAGTCCTCCGTCGAGTTCTTC. Translation: CASSYSPGQSSVEFF.

The chain has TRBV21-1 and TRBJ2-7; TRBD1, the D gene given by the table, was not confirmed from the DNA. TRBV21-1 is marked as a pseudogene. The CDR3 has 13 residues. CDR3 protein: CASSKSRTYEQYF. In nucleotides, the CDR3 is TGTGCCAGCAGCAAATCCAGGACCTACGAGCAGTACTTC.

The rearrangement joins TRBV12-5 to TRBJ1-5; D is ambiguous. Germline V lookup: CDR1 LGHNT, CDR2 FRNRAP. This CDR3 contains 14 residues. Trimming shortened V by 6 bases and J by 4 bases, and 13 bases separated the two germline ends. In DNA, the CDR3 is TGTGCTAGTGGCCGTCAAACAGAGAATCAGCCCCAGCATTTT. The encoded protein is CASGRQTENQPQHF.

The genes are TRBV7-2 and TRBJ1-1; 8 nucleotides match TRBD1. V gave up 5 bases and J gave up 4 bases; unmatched junction bases: 6. The CDR3 has 14 residues. The germline CDR1 and CDR2 sequences are SGHTA and FQGNSA. CDR3 in DNA: TGTGCCAGCAGCACCCGACAGGGGCTCACTGAAGCTTTCTTT. Protein product: CASSTRQGLTEAFF.

This rearrangement joins TRBV19 to TRBJ1-6; D ambiguous. The CDR3 totals 13 residues. With 3 bases removed from V and 10 bases from J, the gap between germline ends came to 10 bases. From germline, CDR1 is LNHDA and CDR2 SQIVND (reference sequence). The CDR3 bases are TGTGCCAGTAGTATCGGAGGGAAATCACCCCTCCACTTT. It translates to CASSIGGKSPLHF.

The genes are TRBV15 and TRBJ2-1; the D gene is possibly TRBD1 (7 bases). Deletions cut 3 bases from V and 16 bases from J, with 16 bases between. Germline V gene lookup returns CDR1 LNHNV and CDR2 YYDKDF (reference sequence). The length of the CDR3 is 12 residues. CDR3 region: CATSREGQPLFF. The CDR3 coding sequence is TGTGCCACCAGCAGGGAGGGACAGCCTCTTTTCTTC.

The chain combines TRBV30 with TRBJ2-7, with D perhaps TRBD1 (5 bases). The CDR3 loop spans 11 amino acids. The V end was cut by 6 bases, the J end by 3 bases, with 9 bases between. Germline V gives CDR1 GTSNPN, CDR2 SVGIG (reference sequence). CDR3 sequence reads: CACRQNYEQYF. The CDR3 DNA reads as TGTGCCTGTAGACAGAACTACGAGCAGTACTTC.

The rearrangement links TRBV6-6 to TRBJ2-7; 7 bases line up with TRBD1. Per the germline V gene, CDR1 is MNHNY and CDR2 is SVGAGI (reference sequence). The CDR3 totals 13 residues. The V gene end was trimmed by 5 bases and the J gene end by 1 base; junction bases not matched to a gene: 2. The CDR3, as DNA: TGTGCCAGCAGTCAGGACAGGTCCTACGAGCAGTACTTC. As protein: CASSQDRSYEQYF.

The genes are TRBV27 and TRBJ1-5; D might be TRBD1 (5 bases). The CDR3 consists of 17 residues. Trimming pared 3 bases from V and 2 bases from J, leaving 17 bases between. Germline V gene data show CDR1 as MNHEY and CDR2 as SMNVEV (reference sequence). The CDR3 nucleotides read TGTGCCAGCAGTTTGACATGGATGGGACGGGGCAATCAGCCCCAGCATTTT. Translated, it gives CASSLTWMGRGNQPQHF.